The rows below give T cell receptor beta chains drawn from one sample of a study of identifying expanded T cells in peripheral blood. The table came from immunoSEQ multiplex PCR; TCRdb's copy has only in-frame clones and leaves some out. This sample yields approximately 90,000 clones, of which approximately 81% are seen a single time; approximately 4.5% belongs to the top ten. The sample consisted of blood. The source of these receptors is a person aged 18 to 70 in good health. Both conserved end residues are part of each CDR3. Fields, in order: D gene, clone size, J gene, V gene, CDR3 DNA, CDR3 protein. The D gene is left open where the match is weak. Some rows have no size entry. The others give once, few or many, or a class for an expanded clone.

d_gene: NA
abundance: few
j_gene: TRBJ1-2
v_gene: TRBV6-1
CDR3nt: TGTGCCAGCAATGGGCCAGTTTATGGCTACACCTTC
CDR3aa: CASNGPVYGYTF

d_gene: NA
abundance: NA
j_gene: TRBJ2-7
v_gene: TRBV7-9
CDR3nt: TGTGCCAGCAGCCCGGACCCCGGGGAGCAGTACTTC
CDR3aa: CASSPDPGEQYF

d_gene: NA
abundance: few
j_gene: TRBJ2-6
v_gene: TRBV7-2
CDR3nt: TGTGCCAGCAGCCCAACTAAGGGGCCCGTCCTGACTTTC
CDR3aa: CASSPTKGPVLTF

d_gene: TRBD1
abundance: NA
j_gene: TRBJ2-2
v_gene: TRBV11-3
CDR3nt: TGTGCCAGCAGCCGCCTCGACAGGGGCGACCTCACCGGGGAGCTGTTTTTT
CDR3aa: CASSRLDRGDLTGELFF

d_gene: NA
abundance: NA
j_gene: TRBJ1-6
v_gene: TRBV4-3
CDR3nt: TGCGCCAGCAGCCATCGGGGGGATAATTCACCCCTCCACTTT
CDR3aa: CASSHRGDNSPLHF

d_gene: NA
abundance: many
j_gene: TRBJ2-1
v_gene: TRBV5-1
CDR3nt: TGCGCCAGCAGCATAGGAGAGGTACACAATGAGCAGTTCTTC
CDR3aa: CASSIGEVHNEQFF

d_gene: NA
abundance: NA
j_gene: TRBJ1-1
v_gene: TRBV11-1
CDR3nt: TGTGCCAGCAGCGGATCTATGGGACGGAACACTGAAGCTTTCTTT
CDR3aa: CASSGSMGRNTEAFF

d_gene: TRBD1
abundance: NA
j_gene: TRBJ2-2
v_gene: TRBV7-2
CDR3nt: TGTGCCAGCAGCCCAGTTAGGGGGCGCATCACCAGCGGGGAGCTGTTTTTT
CDR3aa: CASSPVRGRITSGELFF

d_gene: TRBD1
abundance: NA
j_gene: TRBJ1-1
v_gene: TRBV13
CDR3nt: TGTGCCAGCAGTCCACGCCAATCAGGGGGCACTGAAGCTTTCTTT
CDR3aa: CASSPRQSGGTEAFF

d_gene: NA
abundance: NA
j_gene: TRBJ1-3
v_gene: TRBV12-5
CDR3nt: TGTGCTAGTGGTTTGCAGGGCCTTATTTTCTCTGGAAACACCATATATTTT
CDR3aa: CASGLQGLIFSGNTIYF

d_gene: NA
abundance: NA
j_gene: TRBJ2-7
v_gene: TRBV19
CDR3nt: TGTGCCAGTAGGTCGGGGTCAAGGGGTGTTACATCCTACGAGCAGTACTTC
CDR3aa: CASRSGSRGVTSYEQYF

d_gene: TRBD1
abundance: NA
j_gene: TRBJ2-7
v_gene: TRBV4-3
CDR3nt: TGCGCCAGCAGCTTTTCCGGGACAGGGGAATCCTACGAGCAGTACTTC
CDR3aa: CASSFSGTGESYEQYF

d_gene: NA
abundance: NA
j_gene: TRBJ2-2
v_gene: TRBV21-1
CDR3nt: TGTGCCAGCAGCAAAGGGGGGAATGGGACCACCGGGGAGCTGTTTTTT
CDR3aa: CASSKGGNGTTGELFF

d_gene: TRBD1
abundance: NA
j_gene: TRBJ2-7
v_gene: TRBV11-3
CDR3nt: TGTGCCAGCAGCGGAGACAGGGCGTTCTACGAGCAGTACTTC
CDR3aa: CASSGDRAFYEQYF

d_gene: TRBD1
abundance: NA
j_gene: TRBJ2-1
v_gene: TRBV18
CDR3nt: TGTGCCAGCTCACCCAACTTGGGACAGGGGGCCAATGAGCAGTTCTTC
CDR3aa: CASSPNLGQGANEQFF

d_gene: TRBD1
abundance: NA
j_gene: TRBJ2-7
v_gene: TRBV7-2
CDR3nt: TGTGCCAGCAGCCGGACAGGGGTAACCGAGCAGTACTTC
CDR3aa: CASSRTGVTEQYF

d_gene: NA
abundance: NA
j_gene: TRBJ1-2
v_gene: TRBV4-3
CDR3nt: TGCGCCAGCAGCCCCCCCGGGACCTCCGGCTATGGCTACACCTTC
CDR3aa: CASSPPGTSGYGYTF

d_gene: NA
abundance: once
j_gene: TRBJ2-3
v_gene: TRBV7-2
CDR3nt: TGTGCCAGCAGCTTAGTTCCGGGGGGCACAGATACGCAGTATTTT
CDR3aa: CASSLVPGGTDTQYF

d_gene: TRBD1
abundance: NA
j_gene: TRBJ1-1
v_gene: TRBV30
CDR3nt: TGTGCCTGGACCTACGGACAGGCTGAAGCTTTCTTT
CDR3aa: CAWTYGQAEAFF

d_gene: TRBD1
abundance: NA
j_gene: TRBJ1-1
v_gene: TRBV7-2
CDR3nt: TGTGCCAGCAGCCCATTTCTCGGGACAGGGGCTGAAGCTTTCTTT
CDR3aa: CASSPFLGTGAEAFF

d_gene: NA
abundance: NA
j_gene: TRBJ2-3
v_gene: TRBV19
CDR3nt: TGTGCCAGTAGTATATCAAGGGGCATGCGGACAGATACGCAGTATTTT
CDR3aa: CASSISRGMRTDTQYF

d_gene: NA
abundance: NA
j_gene: TRBJ1-2
v_gene: TRBV5-4
CDR3nt: TGTGCCAGCAGCTTGGGACAGGCGGCGAGCTATGGCTACACCTTC
CDR3aa: CASSLGQAASYGYTF

d_gene: NA
abundance: NA
j_gene: TRBJ1-1
v_gene: TRBV30
CDR3nt: TGTGCCTGGAGTGAGACCCCGACTGAAGCTTTCTTT
CDR3aa: CAWSETPTEAFF

d_gene: NA
abundance: once
j_gene: TRBJ2-7
v_gene: TRBV7-9
CDR3nt: TGTGCCAGCAGCGGGGGCAGGGTTCCCGAATTTTACTACGAGCAGTACTTC
CDR3aa: CASSGGRVPEFYYEQYF

d_gene: NA
abundance: once
j_gene: TRBJ1-2
v_gene: TRBV2
CDR3nt: TGTGCCAGCAGTGCCCAGCAGACGACATGGAGTCACAACTATGGCTACACCTTC
CDR3aa: CASSAQQTTWSHNYGYTF

d_gene: TRBD2
abundance: NA
j_gene: TRBJ2-5
v_gene: TRBV7-6
CDR3nt: TGTGCCAGCTCTCGTGCGGGGGGATGGGAGACCCAGTACTTC
CDR3aa: CASSRAGGWETQYF

d_gene: NA
abundance: NA
j_gene: TRBJ1-2
v_gene: TRBV6-1
CDR3nt: TGTGCCAGCAGTGTAGGGGGGCAGGGCTACACCTTC
CDR3aa: CASSVGGQGYTF

d_gene: NA
abundance: NA
j_gene: TRBJ2-1
v_gene: TRBV6-5
CDR3nt: TGTGCCAGCAAATGGGGGGCGGATGAGCAGTTCTTC
CDR3aa: CASKWGADEQFF

d_gene: TRBD1
abundance: once
j_gene: TRBJ2-1
v_gene: TRBV15
CDR3nt: TGTGCCACCAGCAGAGGACGAATGGGACAGGGGGCGAACAGTGAGCAGTTCTTC
CDR3aa: CATSRGRMGQGANSEQFF

d_gene: TRBD1
abundance: NA
j_gene: TRBJ2-1
v_gene: TRBV7-3
CDR3nt: TGTGCCAGCAGCATAGGACAGGGGGGGAACAATGAGCAGTTCTTC
CDR3aa: CASSIGQGGNNEQFF

d_gene: NA
abundance: few
j_gene: TRBJ1-2
v_gene: TRBV5-6
CDR3nt: TGTGCCAGCAGCTTCGTCGGGTCAGCTAACTATGGCTACACCTTC
CDR3aa: CASSFVGSANYGYTF

d_gene: NA
abundance: NA
j_gene: TRBJ1-5
v_gene: TRBV5-1
CDR3nt: TGCGCCAGCAGCTTGATGGGCAATTCGGAGAATCAGCCCCAGCATTTT
CDR3aa: CASSLMGNSENQPQHF

d_gene: TRBD1
abundance: NA
j_gene: TRBJ2-7
v_gene: TRBV19
CDR3nt: TGTGCCAGTTCAGGTTTGACAGGGGACTACGAGCAGTACTTC
CDR3aa: CASSGLTGDYEQYF

d_gene: TRBD2
abundance: NA
j_gene: TRBJ2-1
v_gene: TRBV30
CDR3nt: TGTGCCTGGATGGGGACTAGCGGGGGGGTCCGGTCCTACAATGAGCAGTTCTTC
CDR3aa: CAWMGTSGGVRSYNEQFF

d_gene: NA
abundance: NA
j_gene: TRBJ2-5
v_gene: TRBV11-3
CDR3nt: TGTGCCAGCAGCCGGACAGTTCAAGAGACCCAGTACTTC
CDR3aa: CASSRTVQETQYF

d_gene: TRBD1
abundance: few
j_gene: TRBJ1-5
v_gene: TRBV11-2
CDR3nt: TGTGCCAGCAGCAGAACAGGGGGCACTCAGCCCCAGCATTTT
CDR3aa: CASSRTGGTQPQHF

d_gene: TRBD1
abundance: NA
j_gene: TRBJ2-1
v_gene: TRBV9
CDR3nt: TGTGCCAGCAGCGTCCAGGGACAGGGCTTCAATGAGCAGTTCTTC
CDR3aa: CASSVQGQGFNEQFF

d_gene: TRBD2
abundance: NA
j_gene: TRBJ2-3
v_gene: TRBV28
CDR3nt: TGTGCCAGCAGTTCGGCTACCCGACTAGCGGAGTATGATACGCAGTATTTT
CDR3aa: CASSSATRLAEYDTQYF

d_gene: TRBD1
abundance: NA
j_gene: TRBJ1-1
v_gene: TRBV18
CDR3nt: TGTGCCAGCTCACCCAGACAGGGTGAAGCTTTCTTT
CDR3aa: CASSPRQGEAFF

d_gene: NA
abundance: few
j_gene: TRBJ2-6
v_gene: TRBV7-9
CDR3nt: TGTGCCAGCAGCCTACTTGGCTCTGGGGCCAACGTCCTGACTTTC
CDR3aa: CASSLLGSGANVLTF

d_gene: NA
abundance: NA
j_gene: TRBJ1-1
v_gene: TRBV19
CDR3nt: TGTGCCAGTCGTAGACCCCTCGGCACTGAAGCTTTCTTT
CDR3aa: CASRRPLGTEAFF

d_gene: NA
abundance: NA
j_gene: TRBJ1-1
v_gene: TRBV5-5
CDR3nt: TGTGCCAGCAGCAGATCAGGCGGTGAAGCTTTCTTT
CDR3aa: CASSRSGGEAFF

d_gene: NA
abundance: NA
j_gene: TRBJ1-3
v_gene: TRBV13
CDR3nt: TGTGCCAGCAGCTTAGCCCCACAGACTACGACGTCTGGAAACACCATATATTTT
CDR3aa: CASSLAPQTTTSGNTIYF

d_gene: NA
abundance: NA
j_gene: TRBJ1-2
v_gene: TRBV6-5
CDR3nt: TGTGCCAGCAGTTACGGGCCAGACTATGGCTACACCTTC
CDR3aa: CASSYGPDYGYTF

d_gene: NA
abundance: NA
j_gene: TRBJ1-5
v_gene: TRBV6-5
CDR3nt: TGTGCCAGCAGCACCCAGAGGGATCAGCCCCAGCATTTT
CDR3aa: CASSTQRDQPQHF

d_gene: TRBD2
abundance: NA
j_gene: TRBJ2-1
v_gene: TRBV7-2
CDR3nt: TGTGCCAGCAGCTTATTTCGGGGGGAAAACAATGAGCAGTTCTTC
CDR3aa: CASSLFRGENNEQFF

d_gene: NA
abundance: NA
j_gene: TRBJ2-7
v_gene: TRBV7-8
CDR3nt: TGTGCCAGCAGCTTAGATGCAGCCTACGAGCAGTACTTC
CDR3aa: CASSLDAAYEQYF

d_gene: NA
abundance: NA
j_gene: TRBJ1-5
v_gene: TRBV7-8
CDR3nt: TGTGCCAGCAGCTTAGGGGTTTTGGTGGCAGGGAATCAGCCCCAGCATTTT
CDR3aa: CASSLGVLVAGNQPQHF

d_gene: TRBD1
abundance: NA
j_gene: TRBJ1-6
v_gene: TRBV27
CDR3nt: TGTGCCAGCAGTAACCCCCGGACAGGGTGGAATTCACCCCTCCACTTT
CDR3aa: CASSNPRTGWNSPLHF

d_gene: TRBD1
abundance: NA
j_gene: TRBJ1-6
v_gene: TRBV7-2
CDR3nt: TGTGCCAGCAGCTTAAGAGACAGGGGGGCTGAATCACCCCTCCACTTT
CDR3aa: CASSLRDRGAESPLHF

d_gene: NA
abundance: NA
j_gene: TRBJ1-1
v_gene: TRBV5-1
CDR3nt: TGCGCCAGCAGGGGGAGGTTGAACACTGAAGCTTTCTTT
CDR3aa: CASRGRLNTEAFF

d_gene: NA
abundance: NA
j_gene: TRBJ2-7
v_gene: TRBV5-6
CDR3nt: TGTGCCAGCAGCTTGGGACCGGGATCCTACGAGCAGTACTTC
CDR3aa: CASSLGPGSYEQYF

d_gene: TRBD2
abundance: NA
j_gene: TRBJ2-5
v_gene: TRBV9
CDR3nt: TGTGCCAGCAGCTTGAGCGGGGGGGCTGGAGAGACCCAGTACTTC
CDR3aa: CASSLSGGAGETQYF

d_gene: NA
abundance: NA
j_gene: TRBJ1-1
v_gene: TRBV7-9
CDR3nt: TGTGCCAGCAGGGGTACAGCAATGAACACTGAAGCTTTCTTT
CDR3aa: CASRGTAMNTEAFF

d_gene: NA
abundance: once
j_gene: TRBJ1-1
v_gene: TRBV30
CDR3nt: TGTGCCTGGAGTGCCCAATTTACTCTAAACACTGAAGCTTTCTTT
CDR3aa: CAWSAQFTLNTEAFF